The 17 T cell receptor beta chains reported below all come from one sample, sequenced in a study of T cells in Graves' hyperthyroidism and ophthalmopathy. Researchers amplified the TCR beta CDR3 regions from RNA transcripts. First-round RT-PCR with HTBI primers amplified the TCR CDR3 region. TCRdb itself ran the multiplex PCR reads through MiXCR, one entry per CDR3 protein. The sample holds a few hundred thousand distinct CDR3 sequences, more than 12% seen once. Material for sequencing was blood. The receptor source for this set is a woman in her 30s with Graves' hyperthyroidism.

The sample holds many counts of this clonotype. The rearrangement uses TRBV20-1 and TRBJ2-7; 9 nucleotides line up with TRBD2. The CDR3 extends over 14 amino acids. V dropped 6 bases and J dropped 0; count of bases not matched to a gene: 6. Germline V CDR1 and CDR2: DFQATT, SNEGSKA (reference sequence). CDR3 DNA sequence: TGCAGTGCAACCCGAGCGGGAGGCTCCTACGAGCAGTACTTC. Translated: CSATRAGGSYEQYF.

In its sample, this clonotype was seen a few times. The CDR3 nucleotides read TGCAGTGCTATCTTTCTAGATATGAACAATGAGCAGTTCTTC. It is translated as CSAIFLDMNNEQFF. The gene calls are TRBV20-1 and TRBJ2-1; D unresolved. Germline V lookup: CDR1 DFQATT, CDR2 SNEGSKA (reference sequence). V dropped 4 bases and J dropped 5 bases, with 15 bases sitting between them. The CDR3 has 14 amino acids.

This clonotype showed up many times. The chain recombines TRBV3-1 with TRBJ1-2; D might be TRBD1 (6 bases). Germline CDR1 and CDR2: LGHDT and YNNKEL (reference sequence). The CDR3 runs 15 residues. The V and J ends lost 7 bases and 1 base respectively, with 16 bases between them. The CDR3 spells CASTDLGTHNYGYTF. The CDR3 DNA reads TGTGCCAGCACCGATCTCGGGACACATAACTATGGCTACACCTTC.

There are a few counts of this clonotype. This chain links TRBV7-9 with TRBJ2-5, with D possibly TRBD1 on 6 matching bases. The germline V gene encodes CDR1 SEHNR and CDR2 FQNEAQ (reference sequence). V lost 6 bases and J 2 bases, leaving 25 bases between the germline ends. This CDR3 comprises 18 residues. In DNA, the CDR3 is TGTGCCAGCAGGGATGGCGTCCGGGACATCCTACCTCAAGAGACCCAGTACTTC. It codes for CASRDGVRDILPQETQYF.

At least ten counts were recorded for this clonotype. The chain has TRBV12-3 or TRBV12-4 and TRBJ1-1; D is undetermined. The CDR3 totals 13 residues. V dropped 8 bases and J dropped 0 bases, with 10 bases sitting between them. The CDR3 nucleotides read TGTGCCAGCCGACCCCCAGTGAACACTGAAGCTTTCTTT. It is translated as CASRPPVNTEAFF.

This clonotype was observed a handful of times. The chain has TRBV24-1 and TRBJ2-3; no definite D call. Germline assignment: CDR1 KGHDR and CDR2 SFDVKD. The CDR3 is made up of 14 amino acids. The ends were cut back, 4 bases at V and 2 bases at J, with 9 bases in the middle. In DNA, the CDR3 is TGTGCCACCAGTGAGGGATACTACACAGATACGCAGTATTTT. Protein sequence: CATSEGYYTDTQYF.

The V gene is TRBV24-1, the J gene TRBJ1-5, with TRBD1 matching over 8 bases. Germline V lookup: CDR1 KGHDR, CDR2 SFDVKD. Trimming took 4 bases from V and 3 from J; bases not matched to a gene: 4. The CDR3 is made up of 15 amino acids. The CDR3 spells CATSENRGDNQPQHF. DNA for the CDR3: TGTGCCACCAGTGAGAACAGGGGGGACAATCAGCCCCAGCATTTT.

This clonotype was seen more than once but under ten times. The chain uses TRBV19 and TRBJ1-1, with 7 bases fitting TRBD1. V was pared by 5 bases and J by 0 bases, with 9 bases of the junction left unmatched. Germline V gives CDR1 LNHDA, CDR2 SQIVND (reference sequence). The CDR3 is made up of 16 amino acids. Here the CDR3 DNA reads TGTGCCAGTAGTGTCGACAGGGTTAGGATGAACACTGAAGCTTTCTTT. Its translation is CASSVDRVRMNTEAFF.

This clonotype came up many times. This chain uses TRBV7-9 with TRBJ2-1; D uncertain. Germline CDR1 reads SEHNR; CDR2 reads FQNEAQ (reference sequence). The CDR3 contains 19 residues. Trimming took 4 bases from V and 0 from J, leaving 22 bases between them. DNA of the CDR3: TGTGCCAGCAGCTCTCGGCCGACTGGTACCTTTTTCTCCTACAATGAGCAGTTCTTC. The encoded protein is CASSSRPTGTFFSYNEQFF.

The CDR3 region has the DNA TGTGCCAGCAGACCGGAAGAGACCCAGTACTTC. It codes for CASRPEETQYF. V and J are TRBV6-1 and TRBJ2-5; D call uncertain. The CDR3 sequence is 11 residues long. Germline loops: CDR1 MNHNS, CDR2 SASEGT. V shed 6 bases and J shed 3 bases, with 5 bases lying between them.

V gene TRBV6-1 combines with J gene TRBJ2-2, with 9 bases lining up with TRBD2. Germline CDR1 and CDR2: MNHNS and SASEGT. The CDR3 is 15 amino acids. The V gene end was trimmed by 6 bases and the J gene end by 3 bases; junction bases not matched to a gene: 5. The CDR3 here is CASRRSGRDTGELFF. DNA for the CDR3: TGTGCCAGCAGACGTAGCGGGAGAGACACCGGGGAGCTGTTTTTT.

The chain joins TRBV7-9 to TRBJ2-3; a weak D match, TRBD2 (5 bases). Looked up from germline, CDR1 is SEHNR and CDR2 is FQNEAQ (reference sequence). The V end lost 7 bases, the J end lost 1 base, and 21 bases lay between the germline ends. The length of the CDR3 is 17 residues. The CDR3 nucleotides read TGTGCCAGCAAACCCGATCGGGGTCTGGTCGGCACAGATACGCAGTATTTT. Encoded protein: CASKPDRGLVGTDTQYF. Full variable domain (missing parts from reference TRBV7-9 and TRBJ2-3): DTGVSQNPRHKITKRGQNVTFRCDPISEHNRLYWYRQTLGQGPEFLTYFQNEAQLEKSRLLSDRFSAERPKGSFSTLEIQRTEQGDSAMYLCASKPDRGLVGTDTQYFGPGTRLTVL.

This clonotype was counted at least ten times. CDR3: CSAPLAGERSEQFF. The CDR3 region has the DNA TGCAGTGCGCCACTAGCGGGAGAACGGAGTGAGCAGTTCTTC. The chain links TRBV20-1 to TRBJ2-1; 11 bases map to TRBD2. Germline CDR1 DFQATT, CDR2 SNEGSKA (reference sequence). Trimming cost V 6 bases and J 9 bases; bases outside gene matches: 10. CDR3 length equals 14 residues.

The chain is built from TRBV28 and TRBJ1-5; 9 bases agree with TRBD1. V dropped 6 bases and J dropped 6; count of bases not matched to a gene: 9. Per germline, CDR1 MDHEN and CDR2 SYDVKM. The CDR3 extends over 15 amino acids. The CDR3 reads CASSPTGGLGQPQHF. The DNA for the CDR3 is TGTGCCAGCAGCCCGACAGGGGGTCTCGGTCAGCCCCAGCATTTT.

This clonotype appeared a few times. The chain combines TRBV10-3 with TRBJ2-5; TRBD2 matches 7 bases. The CDR3 loop spans 15 amino acids. From germline, CDR1 is ENHRY and CDR2 SYGVKD. The V segment lost 3 bases and the J segment 5 bases; nucleotides outside the gene matches: 9. The CDR3 sequence: CAISDPGLGRETQYF. As DNA, the CDR3 is TGTGCCATCAGTGACCCGGGACTCGGGAGGGAGACCCAGTACTTC.

The chain is built from TRBV6-1 and TRBJ2-7, with D uncertain. Germline assignment: CDR1 MNHNS and CDR2 SASEGT. V lost 6 bases to trimming and J lost 2 bases, with 11 bases between them. The CDR3 consists of 13 residues. The CDR3 DNA sequence: TGTGCCAGCAGGCTGCCAGGAACCTACGAGCAGTACTTC. Translation: CASRLPGTYEQYF.

This chain connects TRBV20-1 to TRBJ2-1; weak D call: TRBD2 (6 bases). Trimming removed 1 base from V and 0 bases from J, with 13 bases in between. Germline values: CDR1 DFQATT, CDR2 SNEGSKA (reference sequence). The CDR3 loop spans 16 amino acids. Here the CDR3 reads CSARGSSESSYNEQFF. CDR3 coding DNA: TGCAGTGCTAGAGGGTCTAGCGAGAGCTCCTACAATGAGCAGTTCTTC.